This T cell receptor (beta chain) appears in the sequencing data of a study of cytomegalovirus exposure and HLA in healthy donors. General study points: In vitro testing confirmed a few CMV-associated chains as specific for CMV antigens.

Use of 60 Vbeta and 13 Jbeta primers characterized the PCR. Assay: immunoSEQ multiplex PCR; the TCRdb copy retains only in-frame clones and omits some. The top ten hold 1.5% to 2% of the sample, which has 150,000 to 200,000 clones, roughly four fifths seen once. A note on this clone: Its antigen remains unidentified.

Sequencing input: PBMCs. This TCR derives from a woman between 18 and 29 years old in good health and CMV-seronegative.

The CDR3 here is CASSFDRGGTDTQYF. CDR3 DNA: TGTGCCAGCAGCTTCGACAGGGGGGGCACAGATACGCAGTATTTT. The chain links TRBV7-2 to TRBJ2-3; 9 nucleotides align to TRBD1. CDR3 length equals 15 residues. The J segment lost 1 base and the V segment lost 3 bases, leaving 2 bases of the junction unmatched. The germline V gene encodes CDR1 SGHTA and CDR2 FQGNSA.